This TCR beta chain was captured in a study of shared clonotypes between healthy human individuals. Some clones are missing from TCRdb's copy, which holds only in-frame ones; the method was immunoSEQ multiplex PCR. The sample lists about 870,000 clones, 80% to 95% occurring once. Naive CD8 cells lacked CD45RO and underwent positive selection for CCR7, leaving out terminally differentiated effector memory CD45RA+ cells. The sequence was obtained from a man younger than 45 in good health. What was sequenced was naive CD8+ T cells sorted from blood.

The CDR3 sequence is CASNSGVVSYEQYF. CDR3 DNA: TGTGCCAGCAATTCGGGGGTCGTTTCCTACGAGCAGTACTTC. The chain links TRBV28 to TRBJ2-7; possibly TRBD2 for D (6 bases). In germline, CDR1 is MDHEN, CDR2 SYDVKM. Trimming took 7 bases from V and 1 from J, leaving 14 bases between them. The CDR3 totals 14 residues.